A selection of T cell receptor beta chains follows, all from one sample in a study of patients and donors after allogeneic stem cell transplantation. TCRdb re-called the RT-PCR reads with MiXCR, one entry per CDR3 protein. The table shows about a million distinct CDR3 sequences, with more than 15% occurring only once. The sequenced sample was blood, either unsorted or a sorted T cell fraction (not recorded which). These receptors came from a human donor who was either an allogeneic HSCT recipient or a stem cell or donor lymphocyte infusion donor (not recorded which). It is not recorded whose cells these are; they may come from a transplant donor. CDR3s include the opening cysteine and the closing phenylalanine or tryptophan. A D gene is named only where the DNA matches it firmly.

CATSRGPRGVGEAFF TRBJ1-1 TRBD1 TRBV15
CASSPYVRDTEQHTQYF TRBJ2-3 - TRBV11-2
CASSLSQGVEQFF TRBJ2-1 - TRBV5-6
CASSLVAGAGDTQYF TRBJ2-3 - TRBV5-6
CASGPGTGGPYGYTF TRBJ1-2 TRBD1 TRBV12-5
CASSLRGEGRADTQYF TRBJ2-3 - TRBV27
CSARASGSSYNEQFF TRBJ2-1 TRBD2 TRBV20-1
CATSESAGLYNEQFF TRBJ2-1 - TRBV24-1
CASSPGQSGHEQYF TRBJ2-7 - TRBV4-1
CASSFPLGESNTGELFF TRBJ2-2 - TRBV28
CASSWGTGSGANVLTF TRBJ2-6 - TRBV6-5
CASSDRSSAETQYF TRBJ2-5 - TRBV25-1
CAISAGKDYGYTF TRBJ1-2 - TRBV10-3
CASSRGTGDTQYF TRBJ2-3 - TRBV4-1
CASSPGQVWRSSYNEQFF TRBJ2-1 TRBD1 TRBV6-2/TRBV6-3
CSVGASEAFF TRBJ1-1 - TRBV29-1
CASSLDRWSYGYTF TRBJ1-2 - TRBV7-2
CASSEVPGNSPLHF TRBJ1-6 - TRBV6-1
CASSLDPRAYGYTF TRBJ1-2 - TRBV7-8
CASSVGVTDTQYF TRBJ2-3 - TRBV9
CASSSRLAGGLGNEQFF TRBJ2-1 TRBD2 TRBV6-2/TRBV6-3
CASSRYSDTQYF TRBJ2-3 - TRBV7-2
CSVEERGINYGYTF TRBJ1-2 - TRBV29-1
CSEIRTGGQNEQFF TRBJ2-1 TRBD1 TRBV20-1
CASSVGRDRVGSPLHF TRBJ1-6 TRBD1 TRBV9
CASSFSQGKGGYTF TRBJ1-2 TRBD1 TRBV5-4
CASSLRTGAVNTEAFF TRBJ1-1 - TRBV5-1
CASSQGPGPSYEQYF TRBJ2-7 - TRBV4-1
CASSVSGRETQYF TRBJ2-5 TRBD2 TRBV9
CASSHLGYQETQYF TRBJ2-5 - TRBV3-1
CASSPSTSGLGNTQYF TRBJ2-3 TRBD2 TRBV27
CASSLGRGGVETQYF TRBJ2-5 TRBD2 TRBV7-8
CSATPQLAGASSYEQYF TRBJ2-7 TRBD2 TRBV20-1
CAISETSGKSDTQYF TRBJ2-3 TRBD2 TRBV10-3
CASGGLAGYNEQFF TRBJ2-1 TRBD2 TRBV12-3/TRBV12-4
CASSLVGRTSYEQYF TRBJ2-7 - TRBV7-8
CASSIGRYEQYF TRBJ2-7 - TRBV19
CASSQAAGPHTGELFF TRBJ2-2 - TRBV3-1
CAACCLRGPDTQYF TRBJ2-3 TRBD1 TRBV18
CASREMSNQPQHF TRBJ1-5 - TRBV19
CASSQGGGTGTQPQHF TRBJ1-5 - TRBV3-1
CASGLVGLAGELGELFF TRBJ2-2 TRBD2 TRBV12-5
CATSRDVGLGNEKLFF TRBJ1-4 - TRBV15
CASSVGGGGAGMNTEAFF TRBJ1-1 - TRBV9
CASSVDGRLNYGYTF TRBJ1-2 - TRBV9
CASKNQRGQVNEQFF TRBJ2-1 TRBD1 TRBV7-8
CASSYPLPGGGETQYF TRBJ2-5 TRBD1 TRBV9
CASGRVVSSYGYTF TRBJ1-2 - TRBV2
CASSPLPATSGGSNEQFF TRBJ2-1 TRBD2 TRBV7-3
CASSEGGGSFEQYF TRBJ2-7 - TRBV6-1
CASSVRGGSGYEQYF TRBJ2-7 TRBD2 TRBV6-1
CASSSGIGQEQPQHF TRBJ1-5 - TRBV4-3
CASSLTSQAEQFF TRBJ2-1 - TRBV12-3/TRBV12-4
CASSGGETYQETQYF TRBJ2-5 - TRBV5-1
CASSLALGQDNEQFF TRBJ2-1 TRBD1 TRBV7-6